This T cell receptor beta chain was captured in a study of Graves' ophthalmopathy and Graves' hyperthyroidism. Study results and caveats: Blood also contained most of the expanded thyroid clonotypes above 0.001 frequency.

With regard to this clonotype: As yet, its antigen is unknown.

CDR1 is LNHDA and CDR2 is SQIVND in the germline V gene (reference sequence). The CDR3 spans 12 residues. Deletions cut 4 bases from V and 7 bases from J, with 5 bases between. Amplification targeted the TCR beta CDR3 regions, with RNA transcripts as the source material. The authors performed first-round RT-PCR with HTBI primers and then a second-round multiplex PCR. One entry per CDR3 protein results from TCRdb running MiXCR on the multiplex PCR reads. This sample carries approximately 15,000 distinct CDR3 sequences, 46% of them seen once, and the ten largest clones take roughly 23%. Patients with other autoimmune diseases, uncontrolled infections, pregnancy or lactation were excluded.

The chain recombines TRBV19 with TRBJ1-6; D uncertain. The sequence was collected from a middle-aged woman with stable Graves' hyperthyroidism. Sequencing was carried out using peripheral blood. The CDR3 DNA sequence: TGTGCCAGTAGTACCCGGAATTCACCCCTCCACTTT. This sequence encodes CASSTRNSPLHF.